The 3 T cell receptor beta chains given below trace back to one sample, sequenced in a study of blood T cell repertoires in COVID-19. Here immunoSEQ multiplex PCR was the method, and the copy in TCRdb shows in-frame clones only, minus some. The sample has hundreds of thousands of clones, about 83% seen once. The sequenced material came from peripheral blood. The origin of the receptors is a man older than 75 with acute or convalescent COVID-19.

V and J are TRBV7-3 and TRBJ2-2; TRBD2 matches at 10 bases. CDR3 size: 18 residues. The V segment lost 4 bases and the J segment 0 bases; nucleotides outside the gene matches: 8. Germline V gives CDR1 SGHTA, CDR2 FQGTGA. CDR3 nucleotide sequence: TGTGCCAGCAGCTCGTCCGGGACTAGCGACCCGAACACCGGGGAGCTGTTTTTT. This encodes CASSSSGTSDPNTGELFF. The full variable domain, in which reference TRBV7-3 and TRBJ2-2 provide the parts outside the CDR3, is GAGVSQTPSNKVTEKGKYVELRCDPISGHTALYWYRQSLGQGPEFLIYFQGTGAADDSGLPNDRFFAVRPEGSVSTLKIQRTERGDSAVYLCASSSSGTSDPNTGELFFGEGSRLTVL.

This clone was seen just once. This chain connects TRBV7-6 to TRBJ2-3; a possible D gene is TRBD2 (5 bases). This CDR3 is built from 17 residues. In germline, CDR1 is SGHVS, CDR2 FNYEAQ. Trimming took 0 bases from V and 5 from J, leaving 18 bases between them. The CDR3 DNA is TGTGCCAGCAGCTTAGCGGGCGGGTCGCTATCTGGAGATACGCAGTATTTT. The encoded protein is CASSLAGGSLSGDTQYF. The full variable domain, its missing parts supplied by reference TRBV7-6 and TRBJ2-3, is GAGVSQSPRYKVTKRGQDVALRCDPISGHVSLYWYRQALGQGPEFLTYFNYEAQQDKSGLPNDRFSAERPEGSISTLTIQRTEQRDSAMYRCASSLAGGSLSGDTQYFGPGTRLTVL.

The chain carries TRBV7-9 and TRBJ2-5; 12 positions agree with TRBD1. The trim removed 4 bases at V and 4 bases at J, leaving 1 base unmatched. The CDR3 covers 14 residues. Germline CDR1 and CDR2: SEHNR and FQNEAQ (reference sequence). Here the CDR3 DNA reads TGTGCCAGCAGCTCGGGACAGGGGGCAGAGACCCAGTACTTC. Protein: CASSSGQGAETQYF. Using reference TRBV7-9 and TRBJ2-5 for the parts outside the CDR3, the full variable domain is DTGVSQNPRHKITKRGQNVTFRCDPISEHNRLYWYRQTLGQGPEFLTYFQNEAQLEKSRLLSDRFSAERPKGSFSTLEIQRTEQGDSAMYLCASSSGQGAETQYFGPGTRLLVL.